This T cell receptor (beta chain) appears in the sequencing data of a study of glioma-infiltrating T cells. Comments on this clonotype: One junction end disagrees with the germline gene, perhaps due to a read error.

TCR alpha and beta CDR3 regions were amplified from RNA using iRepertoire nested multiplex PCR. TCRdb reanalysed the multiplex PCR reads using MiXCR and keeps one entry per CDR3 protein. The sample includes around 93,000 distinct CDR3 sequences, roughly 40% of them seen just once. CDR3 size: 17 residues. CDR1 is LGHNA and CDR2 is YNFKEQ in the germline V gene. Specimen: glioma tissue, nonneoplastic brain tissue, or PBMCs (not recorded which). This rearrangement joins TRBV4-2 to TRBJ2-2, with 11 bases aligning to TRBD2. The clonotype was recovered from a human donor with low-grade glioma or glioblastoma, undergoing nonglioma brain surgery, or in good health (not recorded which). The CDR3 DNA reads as TGTGCAAGCAGCCGAGGTAGCGGGGGGGCCCGAAATGAGGAGCTGTTTTTT. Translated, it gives CASSRGSGGARNEELFF.